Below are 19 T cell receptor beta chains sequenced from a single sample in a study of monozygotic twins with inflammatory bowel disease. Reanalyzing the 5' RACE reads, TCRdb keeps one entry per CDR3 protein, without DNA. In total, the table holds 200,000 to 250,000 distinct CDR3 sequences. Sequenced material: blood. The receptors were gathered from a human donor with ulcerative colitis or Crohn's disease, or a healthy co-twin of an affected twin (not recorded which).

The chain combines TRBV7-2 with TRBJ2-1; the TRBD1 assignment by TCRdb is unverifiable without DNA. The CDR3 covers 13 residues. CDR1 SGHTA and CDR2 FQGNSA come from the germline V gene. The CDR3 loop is CASSLASGADGFF. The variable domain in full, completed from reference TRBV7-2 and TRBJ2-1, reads GAGVSQSPSNKVTEKGKDVELRCDPISGHTALYWYRQSLGQGLEFLIYFQGNSAPDKSGLPSDRFSAERTGGSVSTLTIQRTQQEDSAVYLCASSLASGADGFFGPGTRLTVL.

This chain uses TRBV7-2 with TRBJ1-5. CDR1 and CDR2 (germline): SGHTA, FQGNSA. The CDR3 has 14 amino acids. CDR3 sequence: CASSLFGRNQPQHF.

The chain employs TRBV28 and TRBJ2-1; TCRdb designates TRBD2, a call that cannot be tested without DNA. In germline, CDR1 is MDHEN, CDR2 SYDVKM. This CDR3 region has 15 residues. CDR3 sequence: CASSFLYARDNEQFF. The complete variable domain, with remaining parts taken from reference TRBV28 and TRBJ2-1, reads DVKVTQSSRYLVKRTGEKVFLECVQDMDHENMFWYRQDPGLGLRLIYFSYDVKMKEKGDIPEGYSVSREKKERFSLILESASTNQTSMYLCASSFLYARDNEQFFGPGTRLTVL.

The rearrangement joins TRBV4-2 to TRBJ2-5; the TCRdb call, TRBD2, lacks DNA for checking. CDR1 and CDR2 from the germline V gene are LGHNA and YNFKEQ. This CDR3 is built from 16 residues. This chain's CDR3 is CASSPGTSGGQETQYF.

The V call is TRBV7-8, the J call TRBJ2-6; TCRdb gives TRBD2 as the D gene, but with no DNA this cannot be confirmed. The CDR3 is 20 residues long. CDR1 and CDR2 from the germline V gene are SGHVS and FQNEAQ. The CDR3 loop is CASTRTGASGTALVANVLTF.

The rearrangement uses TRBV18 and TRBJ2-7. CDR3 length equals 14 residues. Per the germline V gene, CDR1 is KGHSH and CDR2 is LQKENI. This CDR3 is CASSPPGSMYEQYF.

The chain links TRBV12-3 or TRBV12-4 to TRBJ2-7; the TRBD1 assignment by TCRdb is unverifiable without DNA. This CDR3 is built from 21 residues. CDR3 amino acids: CASSSLFGSRDRPAGIYEQYF.

The CDR3 sequence is CASSLGTAVRQPQHF. This chain joins TRBV27 and TRBJ1-5; without DNA, the TCRdb call of TRBD1 cannot be checked. This CDR3 is built from 15 residues. Germline V gene sequence: CDR1 MNHEY, CDR2 SMNVEV (reference sequence).

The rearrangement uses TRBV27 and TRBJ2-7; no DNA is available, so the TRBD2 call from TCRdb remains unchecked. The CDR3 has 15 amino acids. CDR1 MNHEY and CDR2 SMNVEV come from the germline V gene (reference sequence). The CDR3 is CASSPPGLQSYEQYF.

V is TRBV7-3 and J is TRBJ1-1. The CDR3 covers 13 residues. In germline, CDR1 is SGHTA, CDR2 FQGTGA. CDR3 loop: CASSFQPNTEAFF.

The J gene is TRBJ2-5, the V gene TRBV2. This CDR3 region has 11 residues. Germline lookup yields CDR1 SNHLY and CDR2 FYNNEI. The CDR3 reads CASSHPDTQYF.

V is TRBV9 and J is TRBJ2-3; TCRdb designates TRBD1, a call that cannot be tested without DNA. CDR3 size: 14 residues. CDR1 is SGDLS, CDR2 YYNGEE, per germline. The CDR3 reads CASSGRDKRDTQYF.

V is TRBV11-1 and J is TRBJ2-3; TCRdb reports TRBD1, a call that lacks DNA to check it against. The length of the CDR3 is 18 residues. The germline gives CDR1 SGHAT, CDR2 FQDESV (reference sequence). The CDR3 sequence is CASSLSGARFAVTDTQYF.

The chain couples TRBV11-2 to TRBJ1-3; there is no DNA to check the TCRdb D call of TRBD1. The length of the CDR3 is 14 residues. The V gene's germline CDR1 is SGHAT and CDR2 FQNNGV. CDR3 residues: CATRQGTTGNTIYF. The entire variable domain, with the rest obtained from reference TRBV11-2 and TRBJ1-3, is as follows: EAGVAQSPRYKIIEKRQSVAFWCNPISGHATLYWYQQILGQGPKLLIQFQNNGVVDDSQLPKDRFSAERLKGVDSTLKIQPAKLEDSAVYLCATRQGTTGNTIYFGEGSWLTVV.

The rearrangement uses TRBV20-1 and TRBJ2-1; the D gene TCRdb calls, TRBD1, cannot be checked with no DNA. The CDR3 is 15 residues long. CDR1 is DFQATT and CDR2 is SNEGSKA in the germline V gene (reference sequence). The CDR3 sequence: CSASFSGTAYNEQFF.

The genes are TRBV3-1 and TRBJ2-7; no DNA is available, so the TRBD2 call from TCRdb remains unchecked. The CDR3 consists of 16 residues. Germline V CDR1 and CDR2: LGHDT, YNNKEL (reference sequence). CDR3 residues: CASSQRKGGSDYEQYF.

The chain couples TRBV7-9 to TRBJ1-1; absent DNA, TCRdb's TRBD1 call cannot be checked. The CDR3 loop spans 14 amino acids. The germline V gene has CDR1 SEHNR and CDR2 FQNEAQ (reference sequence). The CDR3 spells CASSPQQGATEAFF.

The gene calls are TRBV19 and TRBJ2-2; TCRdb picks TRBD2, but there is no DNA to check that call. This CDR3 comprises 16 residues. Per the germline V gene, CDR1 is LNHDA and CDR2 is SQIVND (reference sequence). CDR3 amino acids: CASSWGLAANTGELFF.

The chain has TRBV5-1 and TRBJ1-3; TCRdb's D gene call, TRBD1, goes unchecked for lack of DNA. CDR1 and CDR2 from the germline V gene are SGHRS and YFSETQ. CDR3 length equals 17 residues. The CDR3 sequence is CASSSTLQGTAGNTIYF.